A single sample is the source of the 11 T cell receptor beta chains below, sequenced in a study of blood T cells in healthy people across ages. The use of a sample-barcoded 5' primer and a J-beta primer mix characterized a second PCR of roughly 7 to 12 cycles. TCRdb re-analysed the 5' RACE reads in MiXCR, keeping a single row per CDR3 protein. The profile shows roughly 1.4 million distinct CDR3 sequences, 59% of them singletons. The sequencing input was blood. The source of these receptors is a man between 18 and 35 years old in good health.

The V call is TRBV20-1, the J call TRBJ2-1; 11 bases fit TRBD2. The length of the CDR3 is 17 residues. Germline CDR1 reads DFQATT; CDR2 reads SNEGSKA (reference sequence). The ends lost 3 bases at V and 8 bases at J; junction bases unmatched: 15. The CDR3 DNA reads as TGCAGTGCTAGTCCTCCCAGAGTAGCGGGGGGGGCAGATGAGCAGTTCTTC. Its protein is CSASPPRVAGGADEQFF.

CDR3 sequence reads: CASSLAILGSGSFNEQYF. CDR3 nucleotides: TGTGCCAGCAGTTTAGCCATCCTGGGTAGCGGGAGTTTTAACGAGCAGTACTTC. This chain uses TRBV12-3 or TRBV12-4 with TRBJ2-7; 9 nucleotides match TRBD2. The V segment lost 0 bases and the J segment 5 bases; nucleotides outside the gene matches: 14. This CDR3 comprises 18 residues.

The rearrangement uses TRBV7-2 and TRBJ2-7, with 7 nucleotides matching TRBD2. Per germline, CDR1 SGHTA and CDR2 FQGNSA. CDR3 length: 14 amino acids. J gave up 5 bases and V 2 bases, and 6 bases lay outside the gene matches. The CDR3 here is CASSLSGDYNEQYF. The CDR3 coding sequence is TGTGCCAGCAGCTTATCGGGGGACTATAACGAGCAGTACTTC.

The V and J genes are TRBV14 and TRBJ2-4, with no clear D. TRBJ2-5 matches the DNA end more closely, so the J call is doubtful. CDR1 is SGHDN and CDR2 is FVKESK in the germline V gene. The CDR3 sequence is 15 residues long. This chain's CDR3 is CASSQLQVDQETQYF. The CDR3 nucleotides are TGTGCCAGCAGCCAACTCCAAGTGGACCAAGAGACCCAGTACTTC.

CDR3 sequence reads: CASSQGLASDEQFF. The CDR3 DNA sequence: TGCGCCAGCAGCCAAGGGCTAGCTTCGGATGAGCAGTTCTTC. This chain uses TRBV4-1 with TRBJ2-1; D may be TRBD2 (5 bases). V was shortened by 1 base and J by 8 bases, with 12 bases between the two germline ends. This CDR3 contains 14 residues. Germline V gene data show CDR1 as MGHRA and CDR2 as YSYEKL.

This chain uses TRBV7-2 with TRBJ2-5; TRBD1 agrees at 10 bases. The germline V gene has CDR1 SGHTA and CDR2 FQGNSA. V was pared by 2 bases and J by 4 bases, with 10 bases of the junction left unmatched. The CDR3 is 17 amino acids. CDR3 DNA: TGTGCCAGCAGCTTACGGAAGACAGGGGGCCGAGGAGAGACCCAGTACTTC. It yields the protein CASSLRKTGGRGETQYF.

The rearrangement joins TRBV7-6 to TRBJ2-3, with 13 bases that match TRBD2. The V gene's germline CDR1 is SGHVS and CDR2 FNYEAQ. Losses at the gene ends were 5 bases for V and 4 bases for J; bases not matched to a gene: 9. The CDR3 totals 17 residues. The CDR3 DNA follows: TGTGCCAGCAGCACCCTTAGACTAGCGGGGGGCTCAGATACGCAGTATTTT. Amino acid sequence: CASSTLRLAGGSDTQYF.

The V and J genes are TRBV10-3 and TRBJ1-1; 8 bases map to TRBD1. This CDR3 contains 17 residues. J was trimmed by 6 bases and V by 6 bases; bases with no gene match: 18. Per germline, CDR1 ENHRY and CDR2 SYGVKD. The CDR3 bases are TGTGCCATCAGGGACCCCGCCCTTACAGGGGGAGTCGCTGAAGCTTTCTTT. Translating gives CAIRDPALTGGVAEAFF.

This chain joins TRBV24-1 and TRBJ2-3, with 8 bases that match TRBD1. The V gene's germline CDR1 is KGHDR and CDR2 SFDVKD. Trimming cost V 0 bases and J 4 bases; bases outside gene matches: 8. The CDR3 runs to 17 residues. CDR3 protein: CATSDLGQETGADTQYF. The CDR3 DNA is TGTGCCACCAGTGATTTGGGGCAAGAGACAGGGGCAGATACGCAGTATTTT.

In its sample, this clonotype was seen a few times. At one end, the junction sequence differs from germline, possibly due to a read error. The gene calls are TRBV4-1 and TRBJ2-1, with 13 bases identical to TRBD2. The CDR3 has 15 residues. Germline V gene sequence: CDR1 MGHRA, CDR2 YSYEKL. The chain's CDR3 is CASSQLAGGGNEQFF. As DNA, the CDR3 is TGTGCCAGCAGTCAACTAGCGGGAGGGGGAAATGAGCAGTTCTTC.

This clonotype was found a few times. The chain uses TRBV27 and TRBJ2-3, with 10 bases that match TRBD1. J lost 0 bases, V lost 5 bases, and 2 bases had no gene match. The CDR3 sequence is 15 residues long. Germline-derived CDR1 and CDR2 are MNHEY and SMNVEV (reference sequence). Here the CDR3 DNA reads TGTGCCAGCAGTGGGGACAGGGGAAGCACAGATACGCAGTATTTT. It is translated as CASSGDRGSTDTQYF.